This record covers a single T cell receptor (beta chain). Antigen: not known. This specimen belongs to a study of siplizumab effects on memory and regulatory T cells. Clones were sequenced by immunoSEQ multiplex PCR, and TCRdb holds only the in-frame ones, with some missing. The sample records some 64,000 clones, roughly 85% being singletons. Study-wide points: Most alloreactive clones went unmapped to unstimulated subsets; only a minor fraction mapped. Whether the proliferating Tregs (from siplizumab cultures) were suppressive was not confirmed. The study found naive T cells seemingly more diverse than memory cells and seemingly major alloresponse contributors.

The CDR3 is 16 residues long. Per the germline V gene, CDR1 is SGHKS and CDR2 is YYEKEE (reference sequence). The germline V and J ends were trimmed by 4 bases and 1 base, with 15 bases remaining between them. The sequencing input was memory CD4+ T cells sorted from blood. The receptor's source is a human donor in good health. V is TRBV5-5 and J is TRBJ2-1; D not resolved. The CDR3 region has the DNA TGTGCCAGCAGCACCCCGAGTGGTCTGTCCTACAATGAGCAGTTCTTC. Protein: CASSTPSGLSYNEQFF.